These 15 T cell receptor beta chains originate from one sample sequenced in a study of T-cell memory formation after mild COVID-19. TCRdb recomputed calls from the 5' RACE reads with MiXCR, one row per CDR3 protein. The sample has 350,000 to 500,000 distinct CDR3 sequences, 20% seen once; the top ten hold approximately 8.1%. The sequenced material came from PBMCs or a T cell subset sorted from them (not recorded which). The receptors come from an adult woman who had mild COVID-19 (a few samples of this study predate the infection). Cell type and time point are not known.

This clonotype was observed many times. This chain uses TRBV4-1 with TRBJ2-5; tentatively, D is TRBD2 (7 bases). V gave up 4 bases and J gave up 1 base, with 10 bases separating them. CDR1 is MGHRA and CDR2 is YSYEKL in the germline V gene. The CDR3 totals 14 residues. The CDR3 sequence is CASSPRGLQETQYF. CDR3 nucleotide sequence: TGCGCCAGCAGCCCGCGGGGGCTCCAAGAGACCCAGTACTTC.

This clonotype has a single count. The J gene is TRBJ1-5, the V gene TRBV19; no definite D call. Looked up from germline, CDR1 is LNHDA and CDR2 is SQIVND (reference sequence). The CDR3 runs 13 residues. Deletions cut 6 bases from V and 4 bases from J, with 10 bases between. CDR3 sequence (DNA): TGTGCCAGTAGGCATGGGGTGAATCAGCCCCAGCATTTT. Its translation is CASRHGVNQPQHF.

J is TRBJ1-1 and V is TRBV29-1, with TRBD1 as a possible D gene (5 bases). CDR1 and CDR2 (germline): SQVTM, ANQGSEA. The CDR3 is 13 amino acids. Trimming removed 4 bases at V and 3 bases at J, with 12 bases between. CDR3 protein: CSVGVRGDTEAFF. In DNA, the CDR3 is TGCAGCGTTGGGGTGCGGGGGGACACTGAAGCTTTCTTT.

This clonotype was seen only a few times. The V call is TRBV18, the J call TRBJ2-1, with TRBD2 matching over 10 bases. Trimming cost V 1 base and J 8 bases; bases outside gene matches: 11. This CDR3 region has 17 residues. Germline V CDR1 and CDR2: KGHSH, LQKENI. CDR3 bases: TGTGCCAGCTCACCACGTCTCGTCAGCGGGGGGGATCATGAGCAGTTCTTC. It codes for CASSPRLVSGGDHEQFF.

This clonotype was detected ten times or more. The chain's CDR3 is CASSPSQRSSYEQYF. In nucleotides, the CDR3 is TGTGCCAGCAGCCCTAGCCAGCGGAGCTCCTACGAGCAGTACTTC. This rearrangement joins TRBV7-6 to TRBJ2-7; the D gene is possibly TRBD2 (5 bases). CDR1 SGHVS and CDR2 FNYEAQ come from the germline V gene. This CDR3 has 15 amino acids. Trimming stripped 5 bases from V and 0 bases from J, with 14 bases between.

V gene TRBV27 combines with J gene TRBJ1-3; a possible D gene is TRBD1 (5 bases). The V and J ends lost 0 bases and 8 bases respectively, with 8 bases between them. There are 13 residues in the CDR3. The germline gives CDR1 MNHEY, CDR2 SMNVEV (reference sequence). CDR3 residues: CASSLSRGDTIYF. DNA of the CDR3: TGTGCCAGCAGTTTATCAAGGGGAGACACCATATATTTT.

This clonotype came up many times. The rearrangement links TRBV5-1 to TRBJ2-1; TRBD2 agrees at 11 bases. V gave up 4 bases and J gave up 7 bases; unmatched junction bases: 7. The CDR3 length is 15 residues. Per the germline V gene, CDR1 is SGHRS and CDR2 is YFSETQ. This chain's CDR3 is CASSLTSGEWNEQFF. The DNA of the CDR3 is TGCGCCAGCAGCCTGACTAGCGGGGAGTGGAATGAGCAGTTCTTC.

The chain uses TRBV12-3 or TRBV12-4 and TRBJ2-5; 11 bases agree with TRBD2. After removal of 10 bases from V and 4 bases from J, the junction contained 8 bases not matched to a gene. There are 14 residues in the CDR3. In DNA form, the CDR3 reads TGTGCCACCAGGGGTAGCGGGAGGGGAGAGACCCAGTACTTC. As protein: CATRGSGRGETQYF.

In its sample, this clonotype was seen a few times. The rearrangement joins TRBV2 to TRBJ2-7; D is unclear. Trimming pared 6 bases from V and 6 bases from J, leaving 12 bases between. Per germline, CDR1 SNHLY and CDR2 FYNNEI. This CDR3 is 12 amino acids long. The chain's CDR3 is CASRVVRLEQYF. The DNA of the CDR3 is TGTGCCAGCAGGGTGGTCAGGCTCGAGCAGTACTTC.

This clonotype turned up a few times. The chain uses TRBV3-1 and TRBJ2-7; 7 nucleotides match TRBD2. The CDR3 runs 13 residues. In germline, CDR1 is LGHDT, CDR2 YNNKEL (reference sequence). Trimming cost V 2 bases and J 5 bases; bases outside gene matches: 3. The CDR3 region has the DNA TGTGCCAGCAGCCAACCGGGGAGGGACGAGCAGTACTTC. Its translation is CASSQPGRDEQYF.

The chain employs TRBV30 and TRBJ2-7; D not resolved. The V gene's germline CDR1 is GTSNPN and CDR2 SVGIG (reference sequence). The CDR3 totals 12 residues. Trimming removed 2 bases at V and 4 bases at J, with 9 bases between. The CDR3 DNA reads TGTGCCTGGAGTCCAACATATTACGAGCAGTACTTC. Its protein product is CAWSPTYYEQYF.

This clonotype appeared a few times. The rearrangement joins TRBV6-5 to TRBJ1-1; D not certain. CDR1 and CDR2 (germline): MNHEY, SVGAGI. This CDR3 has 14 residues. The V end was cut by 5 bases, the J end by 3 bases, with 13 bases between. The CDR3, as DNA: TGTGCCAGCAGTCCCTCGCAAGGGTACACTGAAGCTTTCTTT. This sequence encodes CASSPSQGYTEAFF.

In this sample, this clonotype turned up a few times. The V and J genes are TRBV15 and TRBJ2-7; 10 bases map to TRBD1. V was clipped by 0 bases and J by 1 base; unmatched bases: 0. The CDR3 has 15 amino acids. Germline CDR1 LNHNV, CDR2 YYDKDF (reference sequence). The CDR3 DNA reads TGTGCCACCAGCAGAGAGGGACAGGGGTCCTACGAGCAGTACTTC. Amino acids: CATSREGQGSYEQYF.

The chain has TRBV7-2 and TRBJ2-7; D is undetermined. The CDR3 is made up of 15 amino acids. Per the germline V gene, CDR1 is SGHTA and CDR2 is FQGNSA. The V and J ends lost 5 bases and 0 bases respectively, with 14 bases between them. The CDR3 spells CASSPRRGNSYEQYF. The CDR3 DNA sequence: TGTGCCAGCAGCCCCAGACGTGGGAACTCCTACGAGCAGTACTTC.

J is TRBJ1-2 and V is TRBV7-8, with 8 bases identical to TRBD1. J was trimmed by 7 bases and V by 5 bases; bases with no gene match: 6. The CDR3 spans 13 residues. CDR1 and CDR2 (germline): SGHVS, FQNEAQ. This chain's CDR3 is CASSRQGRGGYTF. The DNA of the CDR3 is TGTGCCAGCAGCCGACAGGGGAGAGGTGGCTACACCTTC.